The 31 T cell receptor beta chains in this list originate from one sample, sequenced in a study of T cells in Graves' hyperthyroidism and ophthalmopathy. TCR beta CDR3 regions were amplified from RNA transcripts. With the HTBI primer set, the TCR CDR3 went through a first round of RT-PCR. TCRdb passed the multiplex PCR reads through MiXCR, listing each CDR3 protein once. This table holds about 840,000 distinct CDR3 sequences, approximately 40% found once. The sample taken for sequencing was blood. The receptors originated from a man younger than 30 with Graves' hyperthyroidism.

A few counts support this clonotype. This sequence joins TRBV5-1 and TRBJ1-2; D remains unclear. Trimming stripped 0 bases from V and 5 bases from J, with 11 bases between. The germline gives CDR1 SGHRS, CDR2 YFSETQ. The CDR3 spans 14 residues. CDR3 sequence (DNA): TGCGCCAGCAGCTTGGTGCAGAGCGAATATGGCTACACCTTC. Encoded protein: CASSLVQSEYGYTF.

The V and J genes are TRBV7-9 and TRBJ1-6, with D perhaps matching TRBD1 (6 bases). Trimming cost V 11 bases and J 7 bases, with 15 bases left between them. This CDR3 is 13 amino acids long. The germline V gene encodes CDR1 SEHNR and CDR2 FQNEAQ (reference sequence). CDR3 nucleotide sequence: TGTGCCTGGAAAGAGGACAGCAATTCACCCCTCCACTTT. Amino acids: CAWKEDSNSPLHF.

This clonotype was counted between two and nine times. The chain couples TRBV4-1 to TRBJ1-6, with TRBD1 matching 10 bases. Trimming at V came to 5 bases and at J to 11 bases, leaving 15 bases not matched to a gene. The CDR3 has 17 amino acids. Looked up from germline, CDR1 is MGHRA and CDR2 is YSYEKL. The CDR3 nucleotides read TGCGCCAGCAGCTCGCCGGGACAGGGGTTCTCCCGTGCACCCCTCCACTTT. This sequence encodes CASSSPGQGFSRAPLHF.

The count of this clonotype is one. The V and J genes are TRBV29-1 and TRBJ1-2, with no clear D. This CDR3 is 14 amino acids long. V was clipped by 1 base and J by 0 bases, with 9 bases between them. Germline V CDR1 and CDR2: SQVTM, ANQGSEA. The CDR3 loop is CSVEGQASNYGYTF. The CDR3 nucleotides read TGCAGCGTTGAAGGGCAGGCATCTAACTATGGCTACACCTTC.

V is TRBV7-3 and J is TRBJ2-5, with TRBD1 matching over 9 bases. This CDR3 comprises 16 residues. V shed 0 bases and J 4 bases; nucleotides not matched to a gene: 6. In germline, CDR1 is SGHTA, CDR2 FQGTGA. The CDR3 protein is CASSLTGTGRVETQYF. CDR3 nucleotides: TGTGCCAGCAGCTTAACCGGGACAGGGAGGGTAGAGACCCAGTACTTC.

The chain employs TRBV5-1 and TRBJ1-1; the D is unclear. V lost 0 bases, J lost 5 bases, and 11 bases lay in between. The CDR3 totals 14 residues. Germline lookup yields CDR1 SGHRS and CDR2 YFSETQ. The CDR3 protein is CASSLESPRTEAFF. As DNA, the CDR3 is TGCGCCAGCAGCTTGGAGAGCCCGAGGACTGAAGCTTTCTTT.

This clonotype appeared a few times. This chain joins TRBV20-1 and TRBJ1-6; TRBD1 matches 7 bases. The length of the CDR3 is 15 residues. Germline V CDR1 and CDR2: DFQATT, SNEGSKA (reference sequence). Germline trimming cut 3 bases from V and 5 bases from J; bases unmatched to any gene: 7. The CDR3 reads CSARATGADNSPLHF. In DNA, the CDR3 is TGCAGTGCTAGGGCCACAGGGGCAGATAATTCACCCCTCCACTTT.

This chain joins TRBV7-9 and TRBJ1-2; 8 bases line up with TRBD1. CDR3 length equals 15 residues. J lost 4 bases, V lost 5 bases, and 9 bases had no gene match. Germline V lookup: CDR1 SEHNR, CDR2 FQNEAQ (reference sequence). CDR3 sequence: CASSPAGTGTYGYTF. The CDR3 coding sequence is TGTGCCAGCAGCCCCGCCGGGACAGGAACCTATGGCTACACCTTC.

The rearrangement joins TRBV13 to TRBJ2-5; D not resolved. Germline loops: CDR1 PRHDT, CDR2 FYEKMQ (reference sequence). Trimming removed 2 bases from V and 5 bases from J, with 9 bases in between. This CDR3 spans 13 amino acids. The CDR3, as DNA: TGTGCCAGCAGCTTATACAGTATGGAGACCCAGTACTTC. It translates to CASSLYSMETQYF.

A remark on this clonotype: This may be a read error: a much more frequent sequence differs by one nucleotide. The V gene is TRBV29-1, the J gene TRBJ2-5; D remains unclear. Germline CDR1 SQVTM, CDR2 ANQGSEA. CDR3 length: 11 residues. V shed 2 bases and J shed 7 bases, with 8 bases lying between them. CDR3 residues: CSVEREGTQYF. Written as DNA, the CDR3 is TGCAGCGTTGAAAGGGAAGGGACCCAGTACTTC.

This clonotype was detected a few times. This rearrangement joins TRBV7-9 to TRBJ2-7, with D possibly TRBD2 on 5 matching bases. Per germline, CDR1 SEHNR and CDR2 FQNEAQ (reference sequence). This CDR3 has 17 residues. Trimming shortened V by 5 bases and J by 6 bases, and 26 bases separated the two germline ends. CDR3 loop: CASSQGVSTGPRVEQYF. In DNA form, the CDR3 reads TGTGCCAGCAGCCAAGGAGTAAGTACCGGGCCGCGGGTCGAGCAGTACTTC.

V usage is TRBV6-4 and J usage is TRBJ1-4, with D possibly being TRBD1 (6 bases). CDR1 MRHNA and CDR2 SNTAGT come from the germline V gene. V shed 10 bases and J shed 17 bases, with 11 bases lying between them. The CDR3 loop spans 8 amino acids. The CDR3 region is CAIGQNFF. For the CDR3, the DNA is TGTGCCATAGGACAGAATTTTTTT.

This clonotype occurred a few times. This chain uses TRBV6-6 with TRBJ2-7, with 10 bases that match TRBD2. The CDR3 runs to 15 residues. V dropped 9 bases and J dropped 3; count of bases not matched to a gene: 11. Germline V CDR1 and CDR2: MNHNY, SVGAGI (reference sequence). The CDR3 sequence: CASSHGLAGVYEQYF. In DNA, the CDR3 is TGTGCCAGTTCCCACGGCCTAGCGGGAGTCTACGAGCAGTACTTC.

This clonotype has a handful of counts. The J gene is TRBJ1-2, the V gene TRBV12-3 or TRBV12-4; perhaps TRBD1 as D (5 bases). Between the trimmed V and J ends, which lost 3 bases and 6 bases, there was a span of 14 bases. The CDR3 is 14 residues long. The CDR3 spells CASSFSGTANGYTF. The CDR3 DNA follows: TGTGCCAGCAGTTTCTCAGGGACCGCAAATGGCTACACCTTC.

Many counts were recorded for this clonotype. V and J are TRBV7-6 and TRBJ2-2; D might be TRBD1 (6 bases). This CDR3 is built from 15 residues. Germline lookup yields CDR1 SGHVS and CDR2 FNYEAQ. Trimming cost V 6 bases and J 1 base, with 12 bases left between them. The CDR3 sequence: CASRSQGGNTGELFF. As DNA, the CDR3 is TGTGCCAGCAGGTCACAGGGTGGGAACACCGGGGAGCTGTTTTTT.

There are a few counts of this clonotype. The CDR3 bases are TGTGCCACCAGTGATGGGACCCTTAGCGAGCAGTACTTC. Its translation: CATSDGTLSEQYF. The chain recombines TRBV24-1 with TRBJ2-7; D tentatively reads TRBD1 or TRBD2 (5 bases each). The CDR3 covers 13 residues. Trimming cost V 3 bases and J 6 bases, with 11 bases left between them. Germline V CDR1 and CDR2: KGHDR, SFDVKD.

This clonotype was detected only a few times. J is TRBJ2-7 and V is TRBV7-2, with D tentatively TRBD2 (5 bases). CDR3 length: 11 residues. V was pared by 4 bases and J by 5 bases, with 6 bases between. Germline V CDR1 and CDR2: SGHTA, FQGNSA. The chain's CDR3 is CASSWRHEQYF. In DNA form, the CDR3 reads TGTGCCAGCAGCTGGAGGCACGAGCAGTACTTC.

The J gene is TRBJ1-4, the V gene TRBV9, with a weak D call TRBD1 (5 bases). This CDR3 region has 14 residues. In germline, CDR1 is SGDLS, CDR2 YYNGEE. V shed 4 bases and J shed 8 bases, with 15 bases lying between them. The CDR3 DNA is TGTGCCAGCAGCTCCGGGACCCTGGGGGAAAAACTGTTTTTT. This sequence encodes CASSSGTLGEKLFF.

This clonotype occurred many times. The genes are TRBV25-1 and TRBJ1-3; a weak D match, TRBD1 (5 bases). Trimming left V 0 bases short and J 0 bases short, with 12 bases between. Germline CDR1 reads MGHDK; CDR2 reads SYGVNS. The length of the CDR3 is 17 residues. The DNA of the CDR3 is TGTGCCAGCAGTGAATATTTCTTGGACAACTCTGGAAACACCATATATTTT. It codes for CASSEYFLDNSGNTIYF.

This chain's CDR3 is CASSSSNLWEQYF. Here the CDR3 DNA reads TGTGCCAGCAGCTCCTCTAACCTCTGGGAGCAGTACTTC. The rearrangement links TRBV7-8 to TRBJ2-7; D gene ambiguous. V lost 4 bases and J lost 7, with 14 bases in between. CDR1 and CDR2 from the germline V gene are SGHVS and FQNEAQ. This CDR3 comprises 13 residues. Complete variable domain (other parts from reference TRBV7-8 and TRBJ2-7): GAGVSQSPRYKVAKRGQDVALRCDPISGHVSLFWYQQALGQGPEFLTYFQNEAQLDKSGLPSDRFFAERPEGSVSTLKIQRTQQEDSAVYLCASSSSNLWEQYFGPGTRLTVT.

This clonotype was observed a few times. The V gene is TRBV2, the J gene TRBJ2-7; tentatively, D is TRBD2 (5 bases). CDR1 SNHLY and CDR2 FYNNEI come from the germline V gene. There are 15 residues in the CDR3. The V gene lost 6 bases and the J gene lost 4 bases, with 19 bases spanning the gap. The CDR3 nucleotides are TGTGCCAGCAGATTGTCGGGATACTCTCTATACGAGCAGTACTTC. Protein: CASRLSGYSLYEQYF.

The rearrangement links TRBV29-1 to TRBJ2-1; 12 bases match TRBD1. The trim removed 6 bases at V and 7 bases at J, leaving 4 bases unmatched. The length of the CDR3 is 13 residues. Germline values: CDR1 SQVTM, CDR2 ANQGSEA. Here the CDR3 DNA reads TGCAGCGTGGGGACAGGGGGCCCGAATGAGCAGTTCTTC. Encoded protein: CSVGTGGPNEQFF.

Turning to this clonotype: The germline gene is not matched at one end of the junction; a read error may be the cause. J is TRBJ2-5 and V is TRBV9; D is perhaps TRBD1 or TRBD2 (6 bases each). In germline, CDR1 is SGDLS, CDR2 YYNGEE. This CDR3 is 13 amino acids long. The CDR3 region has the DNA TGTGCCAGCAGCGGGGGGCGGGGAGAGACCCGGTACTTC. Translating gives CASSGGRGETRYF.

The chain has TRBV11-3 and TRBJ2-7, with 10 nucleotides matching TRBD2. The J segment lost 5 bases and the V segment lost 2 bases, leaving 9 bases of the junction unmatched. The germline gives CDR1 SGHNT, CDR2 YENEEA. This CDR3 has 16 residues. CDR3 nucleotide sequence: TGTGCCAGCAGCTTATTAGGGCTAGCGGGAGTTCACGAGCAGTACTTC. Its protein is CASSLLGLAGVHEQYF. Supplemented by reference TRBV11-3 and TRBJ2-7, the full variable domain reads EAGVVQSPRYKIIEKKQPVAFWCNPISGHNTLYWYLQNLGQGPELLIRYENEEAVDDSQLPKDRFSAERLKGVDSTLKIQPAELGDSAVYLCASSLLGLAGVHEQYFGPGTRLTVT.

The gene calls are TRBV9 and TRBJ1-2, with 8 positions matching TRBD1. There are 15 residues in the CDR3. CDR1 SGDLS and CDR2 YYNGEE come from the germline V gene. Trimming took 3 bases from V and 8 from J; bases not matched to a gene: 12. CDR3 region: CASSGGTGLSMGYTF. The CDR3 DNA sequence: TGTGCCAGCAGCGGTGGGACAGGATTGTCTATGGGCTACACCTTC. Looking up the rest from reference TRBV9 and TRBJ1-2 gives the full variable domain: DSGVTQTPKHLITATGQRVTLRCSPRSGDLSVYWYQQSLDQGLQFLIQYYNGEERAKGNILERFSAQQFPDLHSELNLSSLELGDSALYFCASSGGTGLSMGYTFGSGTRLTVV.

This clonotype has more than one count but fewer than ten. The chain's CDR3 is CASSPQSASVYEQYF. The DNA for the CDR3 is TGCGCCAGCAGCCCCCAGAGCGCTAGCGTTTACGAGCAGTACTTC. The chain carries TRBV4-3 and TRBJ2-7, with a tentative D call TRBD2 (6 bases). The CDR3 extends over 15 amino acids. Germline assignment: CDR1 LGHNA and CDR2 YSLEER. V gave up 4 bases and J gave up 4 bases, with 17 bases separating them.

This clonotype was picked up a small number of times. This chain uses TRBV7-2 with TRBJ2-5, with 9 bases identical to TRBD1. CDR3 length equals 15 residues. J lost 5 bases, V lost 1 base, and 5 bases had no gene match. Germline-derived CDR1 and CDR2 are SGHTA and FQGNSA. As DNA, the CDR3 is TGTGCCAGCAGCTTAGTCCACGACAGGGGGGAGACCCAGTACTTC. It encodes CASSLVHDRGETQYF.

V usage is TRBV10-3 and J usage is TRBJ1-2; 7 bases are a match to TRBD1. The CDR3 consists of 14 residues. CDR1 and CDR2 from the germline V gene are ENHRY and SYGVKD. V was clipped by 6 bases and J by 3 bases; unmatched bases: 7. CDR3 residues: CAISSRQGDYGYTF. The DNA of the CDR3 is TGTGCCATCAGCTCCAGGCAGGGGGACTATGGCTACACCTTC.

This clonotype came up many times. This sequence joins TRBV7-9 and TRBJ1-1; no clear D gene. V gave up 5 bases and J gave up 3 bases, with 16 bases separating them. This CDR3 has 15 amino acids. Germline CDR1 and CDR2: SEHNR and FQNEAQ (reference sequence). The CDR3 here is CASSHVLGDDTEAFF. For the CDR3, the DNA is TGTGCCAGCAGCCATGTCCTGGGTGATGACACTGAAGCTTTCTTT.

This CDR3 reads CASSDPGRVTYEQYF. The CDR3 coding sequence is TGCGCCAGCAGCGACCCTGGCAGGGTAACCTACGAGCAGTACTTC. V is TRBV5-1 and J is TRBJ2-7, with a tentative D call TRBD1 (5 bases). V lost 4 bases, J lost 2 bases, and 16 bases lay in between. CDR1 and CDR2 (germline): SGHRS, YFSETQ. The CDR3 is made up of 15 amino acids.

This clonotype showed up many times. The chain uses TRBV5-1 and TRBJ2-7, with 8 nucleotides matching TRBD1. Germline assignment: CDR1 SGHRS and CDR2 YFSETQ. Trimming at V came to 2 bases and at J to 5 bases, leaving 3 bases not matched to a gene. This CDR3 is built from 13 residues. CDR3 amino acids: CASSFGTGNEQYF. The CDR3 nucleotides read TGCGCCAGCAGCTTTGGGACAGGCAACGAGCAGTACTTC.